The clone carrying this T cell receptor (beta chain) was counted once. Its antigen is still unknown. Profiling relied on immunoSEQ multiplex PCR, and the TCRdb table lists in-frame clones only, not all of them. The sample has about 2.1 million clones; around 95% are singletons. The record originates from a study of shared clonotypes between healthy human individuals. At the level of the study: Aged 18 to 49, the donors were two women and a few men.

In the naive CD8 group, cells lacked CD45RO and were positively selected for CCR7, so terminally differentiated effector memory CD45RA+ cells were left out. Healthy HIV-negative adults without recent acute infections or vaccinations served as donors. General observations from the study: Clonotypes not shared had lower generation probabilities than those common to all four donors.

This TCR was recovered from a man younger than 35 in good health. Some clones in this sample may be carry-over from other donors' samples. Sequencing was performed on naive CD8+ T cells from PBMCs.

CDR3 coding DNA: TGTGCCAGCAGCTTTGGCAGGGGAAATGAGCAGTTCTTC. Encoded protein: CASSFGRGNEQFF. This sequence joins TRBV5-6 and TRBJ2-1, with TRBD1 as a possible D gene (6 bases). Trimming removed 2 bases from V and 7 bases from J, with 10 bases in between. CDR1 is SGHDT and CDR2 is YYEEEE in the germline V gene. This CDR3 spans 13 amino acids. The variable domain in full, with the rest retrieved from reference TRBV5-6 and TRBJ2-1, is DAGVTQSPTHLIKTRGQQVTLRCSPKSGHDTVSWYQQALGQGPQFIFQYYEEEERQRGNFPDRFSGHQFPNYSSELNVNALLLGDSALYLCASSFGRGNEQFFGPGTRLTVL.